This entry is about one T cell receptor (beta chain). The data belong to a study of T cells after yellow fever vaccination. The germline CDR1 and CDR2 sequences are MNHNS and SASEGT. Trimming pared 6 bases from V and 1 base from J, leaving 9 bases between. This CDR3 is built from 14 residues. 5'RACE template switching produced TCR cDNA carrying a universal primer site and UMIs. TCRdb re-analysed the 5' RACE reads in MiXCR, keeping a single row per CDR3 protein. The sample includes a few hundred thousand distinct CDR3 sequences, 6.5% to 8.5% of them seen just once. This chain links TRBV6-1 with TRBJ1-4; D is undetermined. Sequencing was performed on CD4+ T cells sorted from PBMCs, taken 15 days after the yellow fever booster vaccination. The receptor's source is a man aged 25 to 40 who received the YFV17D yellow fever vaccine. CDR3 amino acids: CASRAVGTNEKLFF. CDR3 nucleotides: TGTGCCAGCAGGGCCGTCGGAACTAATGAAAAACTGTTTTTT.